This T cell receptor (beta chain) is from a study of cytomegalovirus exposure and HLA in healthy donors. Between the trimmed V and J ends, which lost 8 bases and 0 bases, there was a span of 12 bases. Germline V lookup: CDR1 SNHLY, CDR2 FYNNEI. CDR3 length: 14 residues. The PCR contained 60 Vbeta and 13 Jbeta primers. TCRdb keeps only in-frame clones here, not all; method: immunoSEQ multiplex PCR. The sample holds about 98,000 clones; 55% to 80% are singletons and the top ten take 1.2%. Worth noting for this clone: Antigen unknown.

Whole-study results and caveats: In a later analysis, donors in an Asian-associated ancestry cluster reportedly had fewer N-insertions in productive TCRs than the cohort mean. Reported results showed that the classifier diagnosed cytomegalovirus status with high specificity and sensitivity.

This sequence originates from a female donor in good health and CMV-seronegative. The chain is built from TRBV2 and TRBJ2-3; TRBD1 might be the D (7 bases). The sample was PBMCs. The DNA of the CDR3 is TGTGCCAGCCAGACAGGGACTAGCACAGATACGCAGTATTTT. Its protein is CASQTGTSTDTQYF.